This TCR beta chain originates from a study of blood T cell repertoires in COVID-19. For the study at large: The samples span acute and convalescent COVID-19 from the United States, Italy and Spain. The cDNA or gDNA used as material had been derived from T cells, B-cell-depleted T cells, or PBMCs.

J gave up 8 bases and V 5 bases, and 3 bases lay outside the gene matches. The CDR3 sequence is 12 residues long. Per the germline V gene, CDR1 is LNHDA and CDR2 is SQIVND (reference sequence). Per the original data handling: Estimates of nucleated cell counts were drawn from the amplification of reference gene primers. Assay used: immunoSEQ multiplex PCR; TCRdb lists only in-frame clones, some missing. V and J calls and clone size come straight from that table; D and trimming were deduced from the DNA. The sample includes 250,000 to 300,000 clones, over 75% of them seen just once. The sample was peripheral blood. The receptor was derived from a woman aged 70-85 years with acute or convalescent COVID-19. The chain recombines TRBV19 with TRBJ2-1; 7 nucleotides align to TRBD2. The CDR3 DNA sequence: TGTGCCAGTAGTCCAGCGGGGTATGAGCAGTTCTTC. This codes for CASSPAGYEQFF.